This passage covers 8 T cell receptor beta chains from one sample sequenced in a study of identical twins. TCRdb redid the calling of the 5' RACE reads with MiXCR, one entry per CDR3 protein. The table includes around 480,000 distinct CDR3 sequences, approximately 15% detected once. This sample was shared with a second study, whose subject was yellow fever vaccine responses in identical twins.

Material: CD4+ T cells sorted from blood. The receptors come from a woman aged 18 to 35 in good health.

This clonotype has just a few counts. The chain recombines TRBV20-1 with TRBJ2-1; TRBD2 is a possible D gene (6 bases). The CDR3 is 13 residues long. The V gene's germline CDR1 is DFQATT and CDR2 SNEGSKA (reference sequence). The V end lost 6 bases, the J end lost 10 bases, and 19 bases lay between the germline ends. In DNA, the CDR3 is TGCAGTGCGACCGGGACTCCCACACGAGAGCAGTTCTTC. Translated: CSATGTPTREQFF.

This clonotype was seen a few times. The genes are TRBV7-2 and TRBJ2-7; TRBD2 agrees at 8 bases. J was trimmed by 5 bases and V by 3 bases; bases with no gene match: 6. Germline V gene data show CDR1 as SGHTA and CDR2 as FQGNSA. The CDR3 is 14 amino acids. In DNA, the CDR3 is TGTGCCAGCAGCTTGAGCGGGAGCCCCAACGAGCAGTACTTC. Its protein is CASSLSGSPNEQYF.

This clonotype was seen at least ten times. V is TRBV2 and J is TRBJ2-7, with 10 bases lining up with TRBD1. Per germline, CDR1 SNHLY and CDR2 FYNNEI. The CDR3 spans 14 residues. V dropped 2 bases and J dropped 3; count of bases not matched to a gene: 1. The CDR3: CASSEWDRGYEQYF. For the CDR3, the DNA is TGTGCCAGCAGTGAATGGGACAGGGGCTACGAGCAGTACTTC.

This clonotype was observed a handful of times. V usage is TRBV7-9 and J usage is TRBJ2-2; D gene unclear. This CDR3 has 14 residues. Germline V gene lookup returns CDR1 SEHNR and CDR2 FQNEAQ (reference sequence). V shed 5 bases and J shed 4 bases, with 11 bases lying between them. CDR3 DNA: TGTGCCAGCAGCACATACAGAACCACCGGGGAGCTGTTTTTT. Its translation is CASSTYRTTGELFF.

This clonotype was seen more than once but under ten times. CDR3 DNA sequence: TGCAGCGTTTCCGGGACAGCCTCCTACGAGCAGTACTTC. Its translation is CSVSGTASYEQYF. V is TRBV29-1 and J is TRBJ2-7, with TRBD1 matching 7 bases. V lost 5 bases and J lost 0; bases outside the gene matches: 4. This CDR3 has 13 residues. In germline, CDR1 is SQVTM, CDR2 ANQGSEA.

The CDR3 is CASSLSWTGGGYTF. The DNA of the CDR3 is TGTGCCAGCAGTTTATCCTGGACAGGGGGTGGCTACACCTTC. This chain joins TRBV27 and TRBJ1-2, with 10 bases aligning to TRBD1. The CDR3 extends over 14 amino acids. Germline V gene lookup returns CDR1 MNHEY and CDR2 SMNVEV (reference sequence). The V and J ends lost 0 bases and 7 bases, in that order; junction bases with no gene match: 2.

This clonotype has a handful of counts. A read error may produce the germline difference seen at one junction end. The rearrangement uses TRBV6-4 and TRBJ2-3; 9 nucleotides match TRBD2. This CDR3 has 19 residues. Germline CDR1 is MRHNA and CDR2 is SNTAGT. The CDR3 DNA reads TGTGCCATCAGTTTTCGAGGGACTAGCAGGGGTACTAGCACAGATACGCAGTATTTT. Translated: CAISFRGTSRGTSTDTQYF.

The CDR3 bases are TGTGCCAGCAGTTCCCCCAACTCTGGAAACACCATATATTTT. This gives the protein CASSSPNSGNTIYF. This chain links TRBV6-2 or TRBV6-3 with TRBJ1-3; D remains unclear. CDR1 and CDR2 (germline): MNHEY, SVGEGT. This CDR3 region has 14 residues. Between the trimmed V and J ends, which lost 4 bases and 0 bases, there was a span of 7 bases.